The 8 T cell receptor beta chains presented below share a single source sample, sequenced in a study of PD-1 blockade in classical Hodgkin lymphoma. Clones were read by immunoSEQ multiplex PCR, and TCRdb kept only the in-frame ones, dropping some. The profile shows 41,000 or so clones, 65% to 80% of them singletons. Relapse after autologous stem cell transplantation occurred in every patient, and brentuximab vedotin exposure varied. The source material was peripheral blood mononuclear cells (PBMCs), sampled at baseline. These receptors all stem from a human donor with classical Hodgkin lymphoma.

J is TRBJ1-3 and V is TRBV10-1; no clear D. Germline V gives CDR1 WNHNN, CDR2 SYGVQD (reference sequence). Trimming took off 2 bases at V and 3 bases at J, with 8 bases between the two ends. The CDR3 is 14 residues long. The CDR3 nucleotides are TGCGCCAGCAGTGAGCCCACCATTGGAAACACCATATATTTT. This codes for CASSEPTIGNTIYF.

The gene calls are TRBV28 and TRBJ2-1; no definite D call. Germline-derived CDR1 and CDR2 are MDHEN and SYDVKM. V was pared by 4 bases and J by 8 bases, with 9 bases between. The CDR3 extends over 12 amino acids. CDR3 DNA sequence: TGTGCCAGCAGTTCAAGCCTGTATGAGCAGTTCTTC. Translating gives CASSSSLYEQFF. The variable domain in full, completed from reference TRBV28 and TRBJ2-1, reads DVKVTQSSRYLVKRTGEKVFLECVQDMDHENMFWYRQDPGLGLRLIYFSYDVKMKEKGDIPEGYSVSREKKERFSLILESASTNQTSMYLCASSSSLYEQFFGPGTRLTVL.

This clone was observed a few times. This sequence joins TRBV7-3 and TRBJ2-1, with 7 nucleotides matching TRBD2. CDR3 size: 16 residues. Germline V CDR1 and CDR2: SGHTA, FQGTGA. The V segment lost 5 bases and the J segment 4 bases; nucleotides outside the gene matches: 11. This CDR3 is CASSRRAGASYNEQFF. The CDR3, as DNA: TGTGCCAGCAGCAGGCGTGCGGGAGCGTCGTACAATGAGCAGTTCTTC.

This clone was counted between two and nine times. The V and J genes are TRBV6-5 and TRBJ1-5; possibly TRBD1 for D (6 bases). This CDR3 has 15 amino acids. The V gene's germline CDR1 is MNHEY and CDR2 SVGAGI. The ends were cut back, 5 bases at V and 7 bases at J, with 18 bases in the middle. In DNA, the CDR3 is TGTGCCAGCAGTCAATCCGCGGGGGCGCAACAGCCCCAGCATTTT. Its protein is CASSQSAGAQQPQHF.

The rearrangement links TRBV10-3 to TRBJ1-2; a weak D match, TRBD1 (6 bases). The CDR3 is 11 amino acids. CDR1 ENHRY and CDR2 SYGVKD come from the germline V gene. Trimming cost V 10 bases and J 8 bases, with 14 bases left between them. The CDR3 here is CATTYRDGYTF. The CDR3 bases are TGTGCCACGACCTACAGGGACGGCTACACCTTC.

The chain couples TRBV29-1 to TRBJ2-7, with a tentative D call TRBD1 (6 bases). The CDR3 consists of 13 residues. Germline V gene sequence: CDR1 SQVTM, CDR2 ANQGSEA. Trimming removed 7 bases from V and 6 bases from J, with 19 bases in between. The CDR3 protein is CSATTQGLIEQYF. DNA of the CDR3: TGCAGCGCCACGACCCAGGGGTTAATCGAGCAGTACTTC.

The chain recombines TRBV9 with TRBJ2-1, with 8 bases fitting TRBD2. Per germline, CDR1 SGDLS and CDR2 YYNGEE. This CDR3 spans 15 amino acids. V lost 2 bases and J lost 5; bases outside the gene matches: 6. CDR3 region: CASSVTTSAHNEQFF. The CDR3 DNA reads as TGTGCCAGCAGCGTTACGACTAGCGCACACAATGAGCAGTTCTTC.

The CDR3 here is CAISEVSGTSGMTANEQFF. CDR3 nucleotides: TGTGCCATCAGTGAGGTATCGGGGACTAGCGGGATGACCGCTAATGAGCAGTTCTTC. This chain links TRBV10-3 with TRBJ2-1; 13 positions agree with TRBD2. Germline V gene lookup returns CDR1 ENHRY and CDR2 SYGVKD. The length of the CDR3 is 19 residues. The J segment lost 7 bases and the V segment lost 2 bases, leaving 14 bases of the junction unmatched.